This is a list of T cell receptor beta chains from one sample in a study of control samples from healthy donors and cancer patients. Sequencing was performed with immunoSEQ multiplex PCR; in TCRdb, only in-frame clones are kept and a portion is missing. Here the sample spans around 130,000 clones, about 88% being singletons. Sequenced input: blood. The source of these receptors is a man aged 50 to 59 in good health. Each CDR3 is given with its conserved first and last residue. Each record gives: J gene, V gene, D gene, clone size, CDR3 DNA, CDR3 protein. A D gene is named only where the DNA matches it firmly. The listing skips clone size in some rows; elsewhere it reads once, few, many or a size class.

TRBJ1-3 | TRBV5-1 | NA | NA | TGCGCCAGCAGCTTGGAGTCTGGAAACACCATATATTTT | CASSLESGNTIYF
TRBJ2-7 | TRBV10-1 | TRBD1 | once | TGCGCCAGCAGTGAACAGGGGGCAGCTTCTAACTACGAGCAGTACTTC | CASSEQGAASNYEQYF
TRBJ1-4 | TRBV5-4 | NA | NA | TGTGCCAGCAGCCGGACGGCGGGGGAAAAACTGTTTTTT | CASSRTAGEKLFF
TRBJ2-3 | TRBV6-5 | NA | NA | TGTGCCAGCATGGATGGGTACCTCACAGATACGCAGTATTTT | CASMDGYLTDTQYF
TRBJ2-7 | TRBV6-1 | NA | NA | TGTGCCAGCAGTGATATCCCCTTCGGGTACGAGCAGTACTTC | CASSDIPFGYEQYF
TRBJ2-3 | TRBV28 | NA | NA | TGTGCCAGCAGGAGGAGGGATACGCAGTATTTT | CASRRRDTQYF
TRBJ2-1 | TRBV2 | TRBD2 | NA | TGTGCCAGCCTTAGCGGGGGGGCTGTTCAGCAGTTCTTC | CASLSGGAVQQFF
TRBJ2-1 | TRBV5-1 | TRBD1 | NA | TGCGCCAGCAGCTCCACAGGGGGAGAAGTGAGTGAGCAGTTCTTC | CASSSTGGEVSEQFF
TRBJ1-3 | TRBV10-3 | NA | few | TGTGCCATCACCCCTAGCGGACAGACACTCTCTGGAAACACCATATATTTT | CAITPSGQTLSGNTIYF
TRBJ2-6 | TRBV10-3 | NA | NA | TGTGCCATCAGTGACCGGCGACCCCCCTCTGGGGCCAACGTCCTGACTTTC | CAISDRRPPSGANVLTF
TRBJ2-2 | TRBV5-1 | TRBD1 | once | TGCGCCAGCAGCCGCATAACCGGGACAGGGTCCGGGGAGCTGTTTTTT | CASSRITGTGSGELFF
TRBJ2-5 | TRBV7-9 | NA | NA | TGTGCCAGCAGCTTCCTTACGGGGGTCCCAGAGACCCAGTACTTC | CASSFLTGVPETQYF
TRBJ2-1 | TRBV11-3 | NA | NA | TGTGCCAGCAGCTTACGAGGGTACAATGAGCAGTTCTTC | CASSLRGYNEQFF
TRBJ1-1 | TRBV10-1 | TRBD1 | once | TGCGCCAGCAGTGCCCAGGGGGTAGAAGCTTTCTTT | CASSAQGVEAFF